Following are 26 T cell receptor beta chains from one sample sequenced in a study of T cells after posttransplantation cyclophosphamide. Controls had myeloablative marrow grafts with methotrexate and calcineurin inhibitor, sampled at 1 year. Produced via immunoSEQ multiplex PCR; TCRdb's table is partial and in-frame only. The sample has around 4,900 clones; approximately 80% are singletons. The sequences come from PBMCs, collected after an allogeneic stem cell transplant with a calcineurin inhibitor and methotrexate. The receptors were sampled from a male patient aged 35 to 55 who received an allogeneic stem cell transplant from an unrelated donor, was CMV-positive, and had chronic GVHD only. A share of the T cells may be of graft donor origin.

This clone showed up just a few times. V usage is TRBV10-3 and J usage is TRBJ1-6; 8 bases fit TRBD1. The CDR3 consists of 14 residues. J lost 5 bases, V lost 6 bases, and 3 bases had no gene match. Germline V gene sequence: CDR1 ENHRY, CDR2 SYGVKD. The CDR3 loop is CAIRKTGDNSPLHF. CDR3 bases: TGTGCCATCAGGAAGACAGGGGATAATTCACCCCTCCACTTT.

V and J are TRBV7-9 and TRBJ1-1; 7 bases are a match to TRBD1. CDR1 SEHNR and CDR2 FQNEAQ come from the germline V gene (reference sequence). J gave up 0 bases and V 4 bases, and 5 bases lay outside the gene matches. The CDR3 is 15 amino acids. The CDR3 is CASSYRTGVNTEAFF. Here the CDR3 DNA reads TGTGCCAGCAGCTATAGGACAGGAGTGAACACTGAAGCTTTCTTT.

The table lists this clone with a few counts. The rearrangement links TRBV19 to TRBJ1-1, with D tentatively TRBD1 (5 bases). The V and J ends lost 5 bases and 7 bases respectively, with 20 bases between them. The CDR3 is made up of 15 amino acids. Germline CDR1 LNHDA, CDR2 SQIVND (reference sequence). CDR3 sequence (DNA): TGTGCCAGTAGTCCAAGGGTCCGGGGGGAGAATGAAGCTTTCTTT. It is translated as CASSPRVRGENEAFF.

CDR3 DNA sequence: TGCGCCAGCAGCCCGTTTGGACAGGGAGGAGGAGGAAACACCATATATTTT. Its protein product is CASSPFGQGGGGNTIYF. The V call is TRBV5-1, the J call TRBJ1-3, with 8 bases matching TRBD1. This CDR3 comprises 17 residues. CDR1 and CDR2 (germline): SGHRS, YFSETQ. The V segment lost 4 bases and the J segment 4 bases; nucleotides outside the gene matches: 13.

Only one count was recorded for this clone. The chain is built from TRBV2 and TRBJ2-7; unclear D gene. Germline V CDR1 and CDR2: SNHLY, FYNNEI. The V and J ends lost 3 bases and 2 bases respectively, with 11 bases between them. The CDR3 runs to 14 residues. CDR3 sequence: CASSDWSVPYEQYF. CDR3 nucleotides: TGTGCCAGCAGTGATTGGTCGGTTCCCTACGAGCAGTACTTC.

This clone was seen a handful of times. The rearrangement joins TRBV19 to TRBJ2-2; TRBD2 matches 10 bases. The junction had 8 bases not matched to a gene; V was cut back by 4 bases and J by 6 bases. This CDR3 region has 16 residues. CDR1 and CDR2 from the germline V gene are LNHDA and SQIVND (reference sequence). CDR3 sequence: CASSTSSGSLSGELFF. DNA of the CDR3: TGTGCCAGTAGTACCTCTAGCGGGAGTTTGTCCGGGGAGCTGTTTTTT.

This rearrangement joins TRBV6-1 to TRBJ1-2, with a tentative D call TRBD1 (5 bases). The V gene's germline CDR1 is MNHNS and CDR2 SASEGT. CDR3 length: 13 amino acids. Between the trimmed V and J ends, which lost 4 bases and 7 bases, there was a span of 13 bases. The CDR3 spells CASSVGVQSGYTF. CDR3 sequence (DNA): TGTGCCAGCAGTGTAGGGGTACAGAGTGGCTACACCTTC.

The rearrangement joins TRBV18 to TRBJ2-5; 12 bases match TRBD2. V trimming: 6 bases; J trimming: 1 base; junction bases outside the gene matches: 3. CDR1 is KGHSH and CDR2 is LQKENI in the germline V gene. This CDR3 comprises 15 residues. The CDR3 loop is CASSPGLAGQETQYF. As DNA, the CDR3 is TGTGCCAGCTCCCCGGGACTAGCGGGCCAAGAGACCCAGTACTTC. The whole variable domain, remainder taken from reference TRBV18 and TRBJ2-5, is NAGVMQNPRHLVRRRGQEARLRCSPMKGHSHVYWYRQLPEEGLKFMVYLQKENIIDESGMPKERFSAEFPKEGPSILRIQQVVRGDSAAYFCASSPGLAGQETQYFGPGTRLLVL.

This sequence joins TRBV28 and TRBJ2-7; D is ambiguous. The CDR3 has 15 amino acids. Trimming cost V 5 bases and J 1 base, with 15 bases left between them. Germline V gene data show CDR1 as MDHEN and CDR2 as SYDVKM. In DNA, the CDR3 is TGTGCCAGCAGTCGTTTGCAGTCTTCTTCCTACGAGCAGTACTTC. Translated: CASSRLQSSSYEQYF.

The rearrangement links TRBV9 to TRBJ1-6, with 7 bases fitting TRBD1. Germline loops: CDR1 SGDLS, CDR2 YYNGEE. This CDR3 is built from 15 residues. V was pared by 1 base and J by 6 bases, with 4 bases of the junction left unmatched. The CDR3 nucleotides are TGTGCCAGCAGCGTACAGGGGGGCCTTAATTCACCCCTCCACTTT. Encoded protein: CASSVQGGLNSPLHF.

This chain links TRBV5-4 with TRBJ2-7, with TRBD2 matching over 7 bases. J was trimmed by 2 bases and V by 0 bases; bases with no gene match: 8. Germline values: CDR1 SGHNT, CDR2 YYREEE (reference sequence). This CDR3 region has 16 residues. CDR3 bases: TGTGCCAGCAGCTTGGGGGGGAGCGGGGCTACCTACGAGCAGTACTTC. This codes for CASSLGGSGATYEQYF.

This rearrangement joins TRBV2 to TRBJ2-7, with D perhaps TRBD1 (5 bases). Germline V gene sequence: CDR1 SNHLY, CDR2 FYNNEI. This CDR3 spans 11 amino acids. V shed 4 bases and J shed 6 bases, with 7 bases lying between them. CDR3 DNA sequence: TGTGCCAGCAGTGCAAGGGGCGAGCAGTACTTC. Translating it yields CASSARGEQYF. The full variable domain, its missing parts supplied by reference TRBV2 and TRBJ2-7, is EPEVTQTPSHQVTQMGQEVILRCVPISNHLYFYWYRQILGQKVEFLVSFYNNEISEKSEIFDDQFSVERPDGSNFTLKIRSTKLEDSAMYFCASSARGEQYFGPGTRLTVT.

The chain is built from TRBV10-3 and TRBJ2-3; tentative D call: TRBD2 (6 bases). V was trimmed by 6 bases and J by 1 base, leaving 11 bases between them. Germline V CDR1 and CDR2: ENHRY, SYGVKD. This CDR3 comprises 14 residues. CDR3 nucleotide sequence: TGTGCCATCAGCCCCGGGAGCCGCACAGATACGCAGTATTTT. This sequence encodes CAISPGSRTDTQYF.

This clone was seen only once. The V gene is TRBV6-1, the J gene TRBJ2-1, with 7 bases aligning to TRBD1. The CDR3 runs to 16 residues. Per the germline V gene, CDR1 is MNHNS and CDR2 is SASEGT. V was pared by 4 bases and J by 4 bases, with 10 bases of the junction left unmatched. CDR3: CASSARSGTAYNEQFF. Here the CDR3 DNA reads TGTGCCAGCAGTGCCCGGTCCGGGACAGCGTACAATGAGCAGTTCTTC.

The gene calls are TRBV10-3 and TRBJ1-5; 8 bases align to TRBD1. The CDR3 totals 14 residues. CDR1 is ENHRY, CDR2 SYGVKD, per germline. Trimming at V came to 6 bases and at J to 6 bases, leaving 7 bases not matched to a gene. The CDR3 loop is CAIRGTGFSQPQHF. CDR3 coding DNA: TGTGCCATCAGAGGGACAGGTTTCAGTCAGCCCCAGCATTTT.

J is TRBJ1-2 and V is TRBV4-2; 8 nucleotides line up with TRBD1. This CDR3 has 14 amino acids. Germline V gene sequence: CDR1 LGHNA, CDR2 YNFKEQ. V shed 0 bases and J 7 bases; nucleotides not matched to a gene: 4. This CDR3 is CASSQDLRGLGYTF. The CDR3 region has the DNA TGTGCCAGCAGCCAAGATCTCAGGGGGCTTGGCTACACCTTC.

The chain joins TRBV18 to TRBJ2-5, with TRBD2 matching over 11 bases. V lost 0 bases to trimming and J lost 3 bases; unmatched junction nucleotides: 6. CDR1 and CDR2 from the germline V gene are KGHSH and LQKENI. This CDR3 is built from 17 residues. The CDR3 sequence is CASSPPVAGGPEETQYF. Here the CDR3 DNA reads TGTGCCAGCTCACCACCTGTAGCGGGGGGGCCGGAAGAGACCCAGTACTTC.

V is TRBV30 and J is TRBJ2-3, with 9 nucleotides matching TRBD2. The CDR3 length is 14 residues. CDR1 is GTSNPN and CDR2 is SVGIG in the germline V gene (reference sequence). V lost 4 bases and J lost 2; bases outside the gene matches: 4. The CDR3 coding sequence is TGTGCCTGGAATAGCGGGGGAAACACAGATACGCAGTATTTT. This codes for CAWNSGGNTDTQYF.

V gene TRBV5-4 combines with J gene TRBJ1-1, with D possibly matching TRBD1 (6 bases). Trimming stripped 0 bases from V and 1 base from J, with 10 bases between. Per germline, CDR1 SGHNT and CDR2 YYREEE (reference sequence). This CDR3 has 15 amino acids. CDR3 sequence: CASSLVARGNTEAFF. In DNA form, the CDR3 reads TGTGCCAGCAGCTTGGTCGCCAGGGGGAACACTGAAGCTTTCTTT.

V usage is TRBV7-9 and J usage is TRBJ2-1; a weak D match, TRBD2 (5 bases). The germline V and J ends were trimmed by 5 bases and 2 bases, with 22 bases remaining between them. This CDR3 contains 18 residues. Germline values: CDR1 SEHNR, CDR2 FQNEAQ (reference sequence). This CDR3 is CASSPRSGSELAYNEQFF. The CDR3 region has the DNA TGTGCCAGCAGCCCGAGGTCGGGGTCCGAGCTAGCCTACAATGAGCAGTTCTTC.

A remark on this clone: At one end the junction does not follow the germline gene, possibly because of a read error. The rearrangement uses TRBV7-7 and TRBJ2-7; 10 positions agree with TRBD2. This CDR3 comprises 15 residues. CDR1 is SSHAT and CDR2 is FNYEAQ in the germline V gene (reference sequence). CDR3 sequence: CASSSLAGELGEQYF. CDR3 DNA: TGTGCTAGCAGCTCGCTAGCGGGGGAATTGGGCGAGCAGTACTTC.

This sequence joins TRBV29-1 and TRBJ1-1, with 7 bases that match TRBD1. CDR3 length: 15 residues. CDR1 SQVTM and CDR2 ANQGSEA come from the germline V gene. Trimming removed 3 bases from V and 6 bases from J; junction bases left unmatched: 13. Here the CDR3 DNA reads TGCAGCGTTGACGAACCACAGGGGTTGTTGCCTGAAGCTTTCTTT. Its protein product is CSVDEPQGLLPEAFF.

The V and J genes are TRBV14 and TRBJ2-6; TRBD2 agrees at 7 bases. The CDR3 loop spans 17 amino acids. Germline trimming cut 1 base from V and 4 bases from J; bases unmatched to any gene: 7. From germline, CDR1 is SGHDN and CDR2 FVKESK. The CDR3: CASSQGGGLLGANVLTF. In DNA, the CDR3 is TGTGCCAGCAGCCAAGGGGGAGGGCTACTGGGGGCCAACGTCCTGACTTTC. The full variable domain, rest sourced from reference TRBV14 and TRBJ2-6, is EAGVTQFPSHSVIEKGQTVTLRCDPISGHDNLYWYRRVMGKEIKFLLHFVKESKQDESGMPNNRFLAERTGGTYSTLKVQPAELEDSGVYFCASSQGGGLLGANVLTFGAGSRLTVL.

The chain uses TRBV29-1 and TRBJ2-7, with TRBD2 matching over 7 bases. This CDR3 comprises 13 residues. Germline trimming cut 7 bases from V and 0 bases from J; bases unmatched to any gene: 6. The germline V gene has CDR1 SQVTM and CDR2 ANQGSEA. CDR3 region: CSARDYFSYEQYF. CDR3 nucleotide sequence: TGCAGCGCCCGGGACTACTTCTCCTACGAGCAGTACTTC.

The chain employs TRBV6-6 and TRBJ2-2; 7 bases map to TRBD2. Germline trimming cut 10 bases from V and 6 bases from J; bases unmatched to any gene: 17. The CDR3 extends over 16 amino acids. Germline lookup yields CDR1 MNHNY and CDR2 SVGAGI (reference sequence). The CDR3 DNA follows: TGTGCCACCGAAAACCCGCTAGCGGCGGTGGCCGGGGAGCTGTTTTTT. Its translation: CATENPLAAVAGELFF.

The V and J genes are TRBV18 and TRBJ2-5; D uncertain. The CDR3 is made up of 13 amino acids. Trimming cost V 2 bases and J 5 bases, with 9 bases left between them. Looked up from germline, CDR1 is KGHSH and CDR2 is LQKENI. CDR3 in amino acids: CASSPESRETQYF. CDR3 nucleotides: TGTGCCAGCTCACCAGAGTCCCGGGAGACCCAGTACTTC.